This T cell receptor (beta chain) was identified during a study of molecular identifiers for immune sequencing clone quantification. Sorting isolated naive CD8 T cells as CD8+CD4-CCR7+CD45RA+ events. Whole-study results and caveats: In CMV-specific effectors, clones above 20 copies held over 99% of molecules; naive, under 1%. Should identical TCR molecules share a barcode, the sizes of highly expanded clones could be underestimated.

As concerns this clonotype: What it binds is not known.

TCR libraries were built in bulk with a published protocol and specific TCR primers. In TCRdb, the PCR reads were re-called with MiXCR into one record per CDR3 protein. Of 600,000 to 650,000 distinct CDR3 sequences listed, nearly 20% are singletons. This CDR3 has 12 amino acids. CDR1 SGHTA and CDR2 FQGTGA come from the germline V gene. V lost 8 bases and J lost 2, with 6 bases in between. The sample consisted of naive CD8+ T cells from blood, with Jurkat cell RNA spiked in. Noted subset: FACS-sorted CD8+CD4-CCR7+CD45RA+ naive T cells. The chain recombines TRBV7-3 with TRBJ2-2, with D uncertain. The TCR comes from a human donor in good health. Some libraries in this study had Jurkat cell RNA spiked in. CDR3 bases: TGTGCCAGCGGCCCTAACACCGGGGAGCTGTTTTTT. This translates into CASGPNTGELFF.